This T cell receptor (beta chain) stems from a study of T cell responses to AZD1222 COVID-19 vaccine. Study observations and caveats: Nearly half of spike-specific TCRs reportedly go after variant regions that carry no mutations. Dominant at 160-218 and 743-854, vaccine-associated CD4 TCRs also spanned spike.

The data were produced by immunoSEQ multiplex PCR, yet TCRdb's version contains in-frame clones alone and is incomplete. The table records 90,000 to 150,000 clones, around 87% of them present only once. As to this clone: The target antigen is unknown.

V was trimmed by 5 bases and J by 8 bases, leaving 18 bases between them. The CDR3 length is 14 residues. Looked up from germline, CDR1 is SGHTA and CDR2 is FQGTGA. The chain joins TRBV7-3 to TRBJ1-1; D is ambiguous. Sequenced here: peripheral blood, sampled on day 0 of AZD1222 vaccination. This sequence originates from an adult in good health. For the CDR3, the DNA is TGTGCCAGCAGCCAATCCCCATCGGTGAGAGAAGCTTTCTTT. Its translation is CASSQSPSVREAFF. Together with reference TRBV7-3 and TRBJ1-1, the CDR3 gives the full variable domain: GAGVSQTPSNKVTEKGKYVELRCDPISGHTALYWYRQSLGQGPEFLIYFQGTGAADDSGLPNDRFFAVRPEGSVSTLKIQRTERGDSAVYLCASSQSPSVREAFFGQGTRLTVV.